The sample holds many counts of the clone carrying this T cell receptor beta chain. What was amplified from RNA transcripts were TCR beta CDR3 regions. Researchers ran a first-round RT-PCR on the TCR CDR3 using the HTBI primer set. One entry per CDR3 protein, called by TCRdb with MiXCR from the multiplex PCR reads. The data contain hundreds of thousands of distinct CDR3 sequences, roughly 32% of them seen just once; the ten biggest clones take up roughly 30%. These data originate in a study of T cells in Graves' hyperthyroidism and ophthalmopathy. J gave up 5 bases and V 6 bases, and 4 bases lay outside the gene matches. The CDR3 extends over 14 amino acids. The germline V gene encodes CDR1 ENHRY and CDR2 SYGVKD.

The sequenced sample was blood. The sequence derives from a woman in her thirties or forties with Graves' hyperthyroidism. This chain uses TRBV10-3 with TRBJ1-5, with TRBD1 matching 10 bases. CDR3 DNA sequence: TGTGCCATCAGCCTTGGACAGGGGGATCAGCCCCAGCATTTT. Residues: CAISLGQGDQPQHF.